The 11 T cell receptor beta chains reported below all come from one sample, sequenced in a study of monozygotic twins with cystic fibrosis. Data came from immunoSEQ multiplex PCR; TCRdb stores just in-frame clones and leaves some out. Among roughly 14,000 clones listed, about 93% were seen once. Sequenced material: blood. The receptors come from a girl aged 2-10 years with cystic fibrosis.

The chain's CDR3 is CASSLAVGGPEAFF. As DNA, the CDR3 is TGCGCCAGCAGCTTGGCCGTGGGTGGGCCTGAAGCTTTCTTT. The V gene is TRBV5-1, the J gene TRBJ1-1; no firm D call. The CDR3 contains 14 residues. Germline V lookup: CDR1 SGHRS, CDR2 YFSETQ. V lost 0 bases and J lost 6, with 12 bases in between. Full variable domain (remainder filled in from reference TRBV5-1 and TRBJ1-1): KAGVTQTPRYLIKTRGQQVTLSCSPISGHRSVSWYQQTPGQGLQFLFEYFSETQRNKGNFPGRFSGRQFSNSRSEMNVSTLELGDSALYLCASSLAVGGPEAFFGQGTRLTVV.

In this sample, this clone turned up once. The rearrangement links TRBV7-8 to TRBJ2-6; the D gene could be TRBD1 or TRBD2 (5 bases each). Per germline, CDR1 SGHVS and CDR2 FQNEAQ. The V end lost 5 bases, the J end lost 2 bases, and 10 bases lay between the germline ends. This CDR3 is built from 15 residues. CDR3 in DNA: TGTGCCAGCAGCCTAGTGGGGGCTGGGGCCAACGTCCTGACTTTC. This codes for CASSLVGAGANVLTF.

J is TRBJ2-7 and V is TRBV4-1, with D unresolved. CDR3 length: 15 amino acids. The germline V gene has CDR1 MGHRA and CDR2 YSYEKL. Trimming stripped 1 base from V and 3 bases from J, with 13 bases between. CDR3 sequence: CASSQATRSLYEQYF. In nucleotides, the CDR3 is TGCGCCAGCAGCCAAGCTACAAGGTCCCTCTACGAGCAGTACTTC.

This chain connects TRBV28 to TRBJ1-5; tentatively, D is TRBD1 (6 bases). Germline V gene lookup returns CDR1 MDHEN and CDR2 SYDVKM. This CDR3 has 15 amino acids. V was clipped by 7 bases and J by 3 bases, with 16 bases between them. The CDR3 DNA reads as TGTGCCAGCAAACAACGGGGGGCCCCCAATCAGCCCCAGCATTTT. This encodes CASKQRGAPNQPQHF.

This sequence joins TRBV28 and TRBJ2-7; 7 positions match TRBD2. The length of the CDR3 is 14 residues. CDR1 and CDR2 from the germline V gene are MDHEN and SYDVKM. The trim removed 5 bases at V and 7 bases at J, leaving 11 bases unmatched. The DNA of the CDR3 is TGTGCCAGCAGTCTGGGACTACTTGGGGTGGAGCAGTACTTC. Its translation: CASSLGLLGVEQYF.

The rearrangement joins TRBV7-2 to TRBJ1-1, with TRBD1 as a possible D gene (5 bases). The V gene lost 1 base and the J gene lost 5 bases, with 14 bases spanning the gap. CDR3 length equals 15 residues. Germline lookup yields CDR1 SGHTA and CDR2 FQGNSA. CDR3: CASSLGPGLVTEAFF. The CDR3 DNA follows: TGTGCCAGCAGCTTAGGTCCAGGGTTAGTTACTGAAGCTTTCTTT.

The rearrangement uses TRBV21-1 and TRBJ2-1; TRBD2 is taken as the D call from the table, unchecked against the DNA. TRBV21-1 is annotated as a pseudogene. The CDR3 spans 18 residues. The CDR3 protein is CASSKEGPSGRAGNEQFF. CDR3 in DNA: TGTGCCAGCAGCAAAGAGGGCCCTAGCGGGAGGGCGGGCAATGAGCAGTTCTTC.

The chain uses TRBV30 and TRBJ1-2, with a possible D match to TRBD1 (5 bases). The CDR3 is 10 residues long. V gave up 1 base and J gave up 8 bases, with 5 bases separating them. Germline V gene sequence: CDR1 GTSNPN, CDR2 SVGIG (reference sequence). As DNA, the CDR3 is TGTGCCTGGAGTGACAGGGGCTACACCTTC. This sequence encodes CAWSDRGYTF.

CDR3 DNA: TGTGCCAGCAGCCAACAAGGACAGGGCCTGAAGACTTTCTTT. This translates into CASSQQGQGLKTFF. The chain is built from TRBV4-2 and TRBJ1-1; 8 nucleotides align to TRBD1. The CDR3 totals 14 residues. Germline-derived CDR1 and CDR2 are LGHNA and YNFKEQ. Trimming removed 2 bases from V and 12 bases from J; junction bases left unmatched: 11.

The chain's CDR3 is CASSRQGLNEKLFF. In DNA form, the CDR3 reads TGTGCCAGCAGTCGACAGGGCTTAAATGAAAAACTGTTTTTT. The chain is built from TRBV2 and TRBJ1-4, with 7 bases fitting TRBD1. CDR1 and CDR2 (germline): SNHLY, FYNNEI. The CDR3 totals 14 residues. The V gene end was trimmed by 5 bases and the J gene end by 5 bases; junction bases not matched to a gene: 5. Variable domain in full (rest from reference TRBV2 and TRBJ1-4): EPEVTQTPSHQVTQMGQEVILRCVPISNHLYFYWYRQILGQKVEFLVSFYNNEISEKSEIFDDQFSVERPDGSNFTLKIRSTKLEDSAMYFCASSRQGLNEKLFFGSGTQLSVL.

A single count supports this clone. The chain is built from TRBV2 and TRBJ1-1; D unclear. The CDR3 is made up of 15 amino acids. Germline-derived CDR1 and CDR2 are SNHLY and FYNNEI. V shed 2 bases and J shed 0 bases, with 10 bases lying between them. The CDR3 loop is CASSEWEVLNTEAFF. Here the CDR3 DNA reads TGTGCCAGCAGTGAATGGGAGGTTTTGAACACTGAAGCTTTCTTT.